This T cell receptor (beta chain) was recorded in a study of T-cell reconstitution after alpha-beta-depleted transplantation in children. The CDR3 consists of 15 residues. V was clipped by 2 bases and J by 2 bases, with 11 bases between them. Germline CDR1 is MGHDK and CDR2 is SYGVNS. Unique molecular identifiers were incorporated when the TCRbeta library was constructed. TCRdb fed the PCR reads into MiXCR, producing one record per CDR3 protein. This table has some 340,000 distinct CDR3 sequences, 10% to 13% appearing once. This clonotype showed up just a few times. This rearrangement joins TRBV25-1 to TRBJ2-3; D might be TRBD2 (6 bases). The TCR originated in a human donor who donated a stem cell graft to a child with acute lymphoblastic leukemia. The sample was PBMCs from the stem cell graft donor, taken from the stem cell graft. The CDR3 nucleotides are TGTGCCAGCAGTGAAGGAGGGTCCTTCACAGATACGCAGTATTTT. Protein: CASSEGGSFTDTQYF.